Each of the 10 T cell receptor beta chains below was sequenced from the same sample in a study of ipilimumab plus nivolumab after autologous stem cell transplantation. The method was immunoSEQ multiplex PCR; TCRdb's version includes in-frame clones alone and lacks a portion of them. The sample contains about 15,000 clones, approximately 72% of which appear only once. Material: PBMCs, obtained in a trial of ipilimumab plus nivolumab as post-transplant consolidation. Source of these receptors: a male donor with primary mediastinal lymphoma.

The V and J genes are TRBV27 and TRBJ1-5; D is perhaps TRBD1 (5 bases). Germline values: CDR1 MNHEY, CDR2 SMNVEV (reference sequence). There are 14 residues in the CDR3. Trimming took 4 bases from V and 7 from J, leaving 14 bases between them. This CDR3 reads CASSYAMRDQPQHF. CDR3 coding DNA: TGTGCCAGCAGTTATGCCATGCGGGACCAGCCCCAGCATTTT.

This clone was detected only a few times. V and J are TRBV5-6 and TRBJ2-1; the D gene is possibly TRBD2 (5 bases). Germline values: CDR1 SGHDT, CDR2 YYEEEE. Trimming cost V 0 bases and J 9 bases, with 10 bases left between them. CDR3 size: 13 residues. CDR3 sequence: CASSLAGMGEQFF. The CDR3 DNA follows: TGTGCCAGCAGCTTGGCGGGGATGGGTGAGCAGTTCTTC.

This clone was seen more than once but under ten times. V gene TRBV6-1 combines with J gene TRBJ1-6; 8 nucleotides line up with TRBD1. With V trimmed by 1 base and J by 10 bases, 6 bases remained unmatched. The CDR3 spans 15 residues. Germline V lookup: CDR1 MNHNS, CDR2 SASEGT. As DNA, the CDR3 is TGTGCCAGCAGTGAAGAGGACAGGGTCTGGTCACCCCTCCACTTT. The encoded protein is CASSEEDRVWSPLHF.

J is TRBJ2-4 and V is TRBV5-6; D is perhaps TRBD1 or TRBD2 (5 bases each). This CDR3 has 15 amino acids. CDR1 is SGHDT, CDR2 YYEEEE, per germline. Trimming removed 4 bases from V and 1 base from J, with 12 bases in between. The CDR3 reads CASSHRREAKNIQYF. The CDR3 bases are TGTGCCAGCAGCCACCGCAGGGAGGCCAAAAACATTCAGTACTTC.

This rearrangement joins TRBV19 to TRBJ1-1, with D unclear. The CDR3 covers 14 residues. Per the germline V gene, CDR1 is LNHDA and CDR2 is SQIVND (reference sequence). The ends were cut back, 8 bases at V and 0 bases at J, with 13 bases in the middle. The DNA for the CDR3 is TGTGCCAGTCTCGAAACAGAAATGAACACTGAAGCTTTCTTT. Translating it yields CASLETEMNTEAFF.

This clone was counted a single time. This sequence joins TRBV11-2 and TRBJ1-1; no reliable D call. CDR1 and CDR2 from the germline V gene are SGHAT and FQNNGV. Trimming removed 6 bases from V and 1 base from J, with 6 bases in between. The CDR3 totals 12 residues. The CDR3 bases are TGTGCCAGCAGTAAAGGGAACACTGAAGCTTTCTTT. Encoded protein: CASSKGNTEAFF.

The J gene is TRBJ2-7, the V gene TRBV28, with 8 positions matching TRBD1. In germline, CDR1 is MDHEN, CDR2 SYDVKM. V dropped 6 bases and J dropped 4; count of bases not matched to a gene: 8. CDR3 length equals 14 residues. CDR3: CASRRAQGAYEQYF. DNA of the CDR3: TGTGCCAGCAGAAGGGCCCAGGGGGCTTACGAGCAGTACTTC. The whole variable domain, filled in from reference TRBV28 and TRBJ2-7, reads DVKVTQSSRYLVKRTGEKVFLECVQDMDHENMFWYRQDPGLGLRLIYFSYDVKMKEKGDIPEGYSVSREKKERFSLILESASTNQTSMYLCASRRAQGAYEQYFGPGTRLTVT.

V and J are TRBV28 and TRBJ2-6; D unresolved. Trimming pared 5 bases from V and 1 base from J, leaving 9 bases between. Germline V CDR1 and CDR2: MDHEN, SYDVKM. The CDR3 length is 15 residues. The CDR3 reads CASSLGPSGANVLTF. CDR3 coding DNA: TGTGCCAGCAGTCTCGGGCCTTCTGGGGCCAACGTCCTGACTTTC.

In its sample, this clone was seen once. J is TRBJ2-1 and V is TRBV28, with D perhaps matching TRBD2 (5 bases). From germline, CDR1 is MDHEN and CDR2 SYDVKM. The V end was cut by 5 bases, the J end by 4 bases, with 12 bases between. This CDR3 contains 14 residues. The CDR3 loop reads CASSRGAEYNEQFF. CDR3 DNA: TGTGCCAGCAGTAGAGGAGCGGAATACAATGAGCAGTTCTTC.

In regard to this clone: One junction end does not reproduce the germline sequence, and a read error may be involved. The chain is built from TRBV9 and TRBJ2-7; the D gene is possibly TRBD1 (6 bases). Germline loops: CDR1 SGDLS, CDR2 YYNGEE. The CDR3 sequence is 15 residues long. The CDR3 is CASSPRTGISHEQYF. The CDR3 DNA is TGTGCCAGCAGCCCACGTACAGGGATCTCCCACGAGCAGTACTTC.